These T cell receptor beta chains were read from a single sample in a study of T cells in Graves' hyperthyroidism and ophthalmopathy. TCRdb redid the calling of the multiplex PCR reads with MiXCR, one entry per CDR3 protein. This sample has fewer than 350,000 distinct CDR3 sequences; 15% to 20% occur once, and the top ten carry 45% to 50%. Sequencing was done on a sample of blood. The origin of the receptors is a woman aged 45-65 years with Graves' hyperthyroidism. Each CDR3 is given with its conserved first and last residue. The order of the fields is clone size, D gene, V gene, J gene, CDR3 DNA, CDR3 protein. D genes are given only for firm matches. Size is omitted from some rows. Given values are once, few, many or a class for expanded clones.

clone_size: many
d_call: .
v_call: TRBV5-1
j_call: TRBJ2-1
cdr3_nt: TGCGCCAGCAGCTTAGGTCTGGGTACGGGGGCCCTTTCCGATGAGCAGTTCTTC
cdr3_aa: CASSLGLGTGALSDEQFF

clone_size: .
d_call: .
v_call: TRBV19
j_call: TRBJ2-7
cdr3_nt: TGTGCCAGTAGTATAGCCCAAGGACCAATTTACGAGCAGTACTTC
cdr3_aa: CASSIAQGPIYEQYF

clone_size: .
d_call: TRBD2
v_call: TRBV4-2
j_call: TRBJ2-2
cdr3_nt: TGTGCCAGCAGCCAAGATCCTAGCGGGGGTCTTTTTGACACCGGGGAGCTGTTTTTT
cdr3_aa: CASSQDPSGGLFDTGELFF

clone_size: .
d_call: TRBD1
v_call: TRBV29-1
j_call: TRBJ2-7
cdr3_nt: TGCAGCGTTGAACAGGGGGCTTACGAGCAGTACTTC
cdr3_aa: CSVEQGAYEQYF

clone_size: .
d_call: TRBD2
v_call: TRBV5-1
j_call: TRBJ2-2
cdr3_nt: TGCGCCAGCAGCTTAAGGACTAGCGGGGAAACCGGGGAGCTGTTTTTT
cdr3_aa: CASSLRTSGETGELFF

clone_size: many
d_call: TRBD1
v_call: TRBV2
j_call: TRBJ2-1
cdr3_nt: TGTGCCAGCCTGGACAGGGCTAATGAGCAGTTCTTC
cdr3_aa: CASLDRANEQFF

clone_size: .
d_call: .
v_call: TRBV7-8
j_call: TRBJ1-1
cdr3_nt: TGTGCCAGCAGCTTGGGGGTGGGTTTTGGAGCTTTCTTT
cdr3_aa: CASSLGVGFGAFF

clone_size: .
d_call: .
v_call: TRBV12-3/TRBV12-4
j_call: TRBJ2-6
cdr3_nt: TGTGCCAGCAGTGACTCTGGGGCCAACGTCCTGACTTTC
cdr3_aa: CASSDSGANVLTF

clone_size: many
d_call: TRBD1
v_call: TRBV28
j_call: TRBJ2-7
cdr3_nt: TGTGCCAGCAGCGATCCCGGGACAGGGGCTTACGAGCAGTACTTC
cdr3_aa: CASSDPGTGAYEQYF

clone_size: many
d_call: .
v_call: TRBV20-1
j_call: TRBJ2-5
cdr3_nt: TGCAGTGCAAGGATCGGAAGCAGCAACCAAGAGACCCAGTACTTC
cdr3_aa: CSARIGSSNQETQYF

clone_size: few
d_call: .
v_call: TRBV9
j_call: TRBJ2-7
cdr3_nt: TGTGCCAGCAGCGTAGGTCCCAGCGGAGTCTACGAGCAGTACTTC
cdr3_aa: CASSVGPSGVYEQYF

clone_size: many
d_call: .
v_call: TRBV18
j_call: TRBJ1-1
cdr3_nt: TGTGCCAGCTCACAGGGGACCCTGAACACTGAAGCTTTCTTT
cdr3_aa: CASSQGTLNTEAFF

clone_size: many
d_call: .
v_call: TRBV18
j_call: TRBJ2-3
cdr3_nt: TGTGCCAGCTCACCTTCTAGCCAGGGATCGGGAGATACGCAGTATTTT
cdr3_aa: CASSPSSQGSGDTQYF

clone_size: .
d_call: .
v_call: TRBV7-9
j_call: TRBJ1-2
cdr3_nt: TGTGCCAGCAGCTCCCAGGCTCCCCTCGATGGCTACACCTTC
cdr3_aa: CASSSQAPLDGYTF

clone_size: .
d_call: .
v_call: TRBV27
j_call: TRBJ1-5
cdr3_nt: TGTGCCAGCAGTTACGCGGGAGGGCAGCCCCAGCATTTT
cdr3_aa: CASSYAGGQPQHF

clone_size: .
d_call: .
v_call: TRBV7-9
j_call: TRBJ2-1
cdr3_nt: TGTGCCAGCAGCTTATCTGTCGTAACTCCAGAGCAGTTCTTC
cdr3_aa: CASSLSVVTPEQFF

clone_size: many
d_call: .
v_call: TRBV5-1
j_call: TRBJ2-3
cdr3_nt: TGCGCCAGCAGCTCCCAGAGTTTAGGGGCAGATACGCAGTATTTT
cdr3_aa: CASSSQSLGADTQYF

clone_size: .
d_call: .
v_call: TRBV29-1
j_call: TRBJ2-3
cdr3_nt: TGCAGCGTTAGGGGGGGCAGCTTGACAGATACGCAGTATTTT
cdr3_aa: CSVRGGSLTDTQYF

clone_size: many
d_call: TRBD1
v_call: TRBV11-2
j_call: TRBJ1-1
cdr3_nt: TGTGCCAGCAGCCCCCGGGACAGCTTCTTGAACACTGAAGCTTTCTTT
cdr3_aa: CASSPRDSFLNTEAFF

clone_size: .
d_call: .
v_call: TRBV6-1
j_call: TRBJ2-5
cdr3_nt: TGTGCCAGCGCGGGAACGCTGACCCAAGAGACCCAGTACTTC
cdr3_aa: CASAGTLTQETQYF

clone_size: many
d_call: TRBD2
v_call: TRBV7-3
j_call: TRBJ2-3
cdr3_nt: TGTGCCAGCAGCTTAACCCTAATTAGCGGGGGCGTTGATACGCAGTATTTT
cdr3_aa: CASSLTLISGGVDTQYF

clone_size: .
d_call: .
v_call: TRBV20-1
j_call: TRBJ1-1
cdr3_nt: TGCAGTGCTACTAAATCAGGCACTGAAGCTTTCTTT
cdr3_aa: CSATKSGTEAFF

clone_size: few
d_call: .
v_call: TRBV5-1
j_call: TRBJ2-3
cdr3_nt: TGCGCCAGCAGCTTGGCCGTCGGGAGAGCACGGGATACGCAGTATTTT
cdr3_aa: CASSLAVGRARDTQYF

clone_size: few
d_call: .
v_call: TRBV7-2
j_call: TRBJ1-1
cdr3_nt: TGTGCCAGCACCTTGCTAGGAGGCCTTAACACTGAAGCTTTCTTT
cdr3_aa: CASTLLGGLNTEAFF

clone_size: many
d_call: TRBD2
v_call: TRBV27
j_call: TRBJ2-3
cdr3_nt: TGTGCCAGCAACGGGAGGACACAAGGATTCACAGATACGCAGTATTTT
cdr3_aa: CASNGRTQGFTDTQYF

clone_size: many
d_call: TRBD1
v_call: TRBV12-3/TRBV12-4
j_call: TRBJ2-2
cdr3_nt: TGTGCCAGCAGAAGGACAGGGAACACCGGGGAGCTGTTTTTT
cdr3_aa: CASRRTGNTGELFF

clone_size: many
d_call: TRBD2
v_call: TRBV7-9
j_call: TRBJ2-7
cdr3_nt: TGTGCCAGCAGCCCAGACCTGACTAGCGGGAGGGGCACCTACGAGCAGTACTTC
cdr3_aa: CASSPDLTSGRGTYEQYF

clone_size: many
d_call: .
v_call: TRBV3-1
j_call: TRBJ2-3
cdr3_nt: TGTGCCAGCAGCACCCGACTCTCCACAGATACGCAGTATTTT
cdr3_aa: CASSTRLSTDTQYF

clone_size: many
d_call: TRBD2
v_call: TRBV30
j_call: TRBJ2-1
cdr3_nt: TGTGCCTGGCGACTAGCGGGATTGGCAACCTACAATGAGCAGTTCTTC
cdr3_aa: CAWRLAGLATYNEQFF

clone_size: few
d_call: TRBD1
v_call: TRBV7-2
j_call: TRBJ1-1
cdr3_nt: TGTGCCAGCAGCCATGTGGGACAGGGATACACTGAAGCTTTCTTT
cdr3_aa: CASSHVGQGYTEAFF

clone_size: few
d_call: TRBD2
v_call: TRBV5-1
j_call: TRBJ2-3
cdr3_nt: TGCGCCAGCAGTCCCGGGACTAGTCGGACAGATACGCAGTATTTT
cdr3_aa: CASSPGTSRTDTQYF

clone_size: many
d_call: TRBD1
v_call: TRBV30
j_call: TRBJ1-1
cdr3_nt: TGTGCCTGGAGGCTCAACAGGGGGAGGACTGAAGCTTTCTTT
cdr3_aa: CAWRLNRGRTEAFF

clone_size: many
d_call: .
v_call: TRBV15
j_call: TRBJ2-3
cdr3_nt: TGTGCCACCAGCAGAGATCAGGGCCCAGATACGCAGTATTTT
cdr3_aa: CATSRDQGPDTQYF

clone_size: many
d_call: .
v_call: TRBV5-1
j_call: TRBJ1-2
cdr3_nt: TGCGCCAGCAGCTTGGCCGGGGAAGGGGATGACTATGGCTACACCTTC
cdr3_aa: CASSLAGEGDDYGYTF

clone_size: few
d_call: .
v_call: TRBV29-1
j_call: TRBJ1-3
cdr3_nt: TGCAGCGTTGAAGAAGACGGCTCTGGAAACACCATATATTTT
cdr3_aa: CSVEEDGSGNTIYF

clone_size: .
d_call: .
v_call: TRBV2
j_call: TRBJ2-3
cdr3_nt: TGTGCCAGCCGGGCAGATACGCAGTATTTT
cdr3_aa: CASRADTQYF

clone_size: .
d_call: .
v_call: TRBV5-6
j_call: TRBJ1-1
cdr3_nt: TGTGCCAGCAGCTTGGCGGGATGGGCAATTCGAAAGACTGAAGCTTTCTTT
cdr3_aa: CASSLAGWAIRKTEAFF

clone_size: many
d_call: .
v_call: TRBV6-1
j_call: TRBJ2-3
cdr3_nt: TGTGCCAGCAGTTACCACGATACGCAGTATTTT
cdr3_aa: CASSYHDTQYF

clone_size: .
d_call: .
v_call: TRBV6-1
j_call: TRBJ1-5
cdr3_nt: TGTGCCAGCAGGACGGGAGGGCAGTTCAATCAGCCCCAGCATTTT
cdr3_aa: CASRTGGQFNQPQHF

clone_size: .
d_call: .
v_call: TRBV10-3
j_call: TRBJ2-5
cdr3_nt: TGTGCCATCAGGAGCGCAGGGGAAGAGACCCAGTACTTC
cdr3_aa: CAIRSAGEETQYF

clone_size: .
d_call: TRBD1
v_call: TRBV5-1
j_call: TRBJ2-7
cdr3_nt: TGCGCCAGCAGCTTGGAACAGGGGGCCACCTACGAGCAGTACTTC
cdr3_aa: CASSLEQGATYEQYF

clone_size: .
d_call: .
v_call: TRBV5-4
j_call: TRBJ1-6
cdr3_nt: TGTGCCAGCAGTACCGGGGCCTCCAATTCACCCCTCCACTTT
cdr3_aa: CASSTGASNSPLHF

clone_size: .
d_call: .
v_call: TRBV28
j_call: TRBJ1-5
cdr3_nt: TGTGCCAGCACCCCCCCCAGTGGCCATCAGCCCCAGCATTTT
cdr3_aa: CASTPPSGHQPQHF

clone_size: .
d_call: TRBD1
v_call: TRBV20-1
j_call: TRBJ2-1
cdr3_nt: TGCAGTGCTATAACAGGGGGACCCTACAATGAGCAGTTCTTC
cdr3_aa: CSAITGGPYNEQFF

clone_size: many
d_call: .
v_call: TRBV7-9
j_call: TRBJ1-1
cdr3_nt: TGTGCCAGCAGCCTTTACCTGGAAGGGGGGACTGAAGCTTTCTTT
cdr3_aa: CASSLYLEGGTEAFF

clone_size: .
d_call: TRBD1
v_call: TRBV20-1
j_call: TRBJ1-1
cdr3_nt: TGCAGTGCTAGAGATGGGGACAGGGGGTACTCGTTCACTGGAGCTTTCTTT
cdr3_aa: CSARDGDRGYSFTGAFF

clone_size: few
d_call: .
v_call: TRBV6-2/TRBV6-3
j_call: TRBJ1-5
cdr3_nt: TGTGCCAGCAGTTACAATTACAGGGAGAGAATAGCAAATCAGCCCCAGCATTTT
cdr3_aa: CASSYNYRERIANQPQHF

clone_size: many
d_call: TRBD1
v_call: TRBV2
j_call: TRBJ1-2
cdr3_nt: TGTGCCAGCAGCGACAGGGATGGAGGCTACACCTTC
cdr3_aa: CASSDRDGGYTF

clone_size: few
d_call: .
v_call: TRBV18
j_call: TRBJ2-2
cdr3_nt: TGTGCCAGCTCACCACAGGGGGGGAACACCGGGGAGCTGTTTTTT
cdr3_aa: CASSPQGGNTGELFF

clone_size: .
d_call: TRBD2
v_call: TRBV20-1
j_call: TRBJ2-7
cdr3_nt: TGCAGTGCCAGTCCCCTAGTCGGGACTAGCGGGAGTGGAGGCTACGAGCAGTACTTC
cdr3_aa: CSASPLVGTSGSGGYEQYF

clone_size: few
d_call: .
v_call: TRBV18
j_call: TRBJ2-7
cdr3_nt: TGTGCCAGCTCACCTCCGGACCCCTATACCGAGCAGTACTTC
cdr3_aa: CASSPPDPYTEQYF

clone_size: .
d_call: TRBD1
v_call: TRBV5-1
j_call: TRBJ1-6
cdr3_nt: TGCGCCAGCAGCTTGGAACAGGGGGCGCGGAATTCACCCCTCCACTTT
cdr3_aa: CASSLEQGARNSPLHF

clone_size: many
d_call: .
v_call: TRBV28
j_call: TRBJ2-7
cdr3_nt: TGTGCCAGCAGTTTACCGGGACCCTACGAGCAGTACTTC
cdr3_aa: CASSLPGPYEQYF

clone_size: many
d_call: .
v_call: TRBV7-2
j_call: TRBJ2-5
cdr3_nt: TGTGCCAGCAGCCCAGTATCTCAAGAGACCCAGTACTTC
cdr3_aa: CASSPVSQETQYF

clone_size: .
d_call: TRBD1
v_call: TRBV27
j_call: TRBJ1-3
cdr3_nt: TGTGCCAGCAGTACGACAGGGGAAGGTGGAAACACCATATATTTT
cdr3_aa: CASSTTGEGGNTIYF

clone_size: few
d_call: TRBD2
v_call: TRBV3-1
j_call: TRBJ2-5
cdr3_nt: TGTGCCAGCAGCCACGAGACTAGCGGGGGGCAAGAGACCCAGTACTTC
cdr3_aa: CASSHETSGGQETQYF

clone_size: many
d_call: TRBD2
v_call: TRBV5-1
j_call: TRBJ2-3
cdr3_nt: TGCGCCAGCAGCCTAGCGGGGGCCCCAGATACGCAGTATTTT
cdr3_aa: CASSLAGAPDTQYF

clone_size: few
d_call: .
v_call: TRBV2
j_call: TRBJ2-4
cdr3_nt: TGTGCCAGCACCCCGGACATAAACATTCAGTACTTC
cdr3_aa: CASTPDINIQYF

clone_size: few
d_call: .
v_call: TRBV5-1
j_call: TRBJ1-1
cdr3_nt: TGCGCCAGCAGCTGGACCGGACAGCTTGAAGCTTTCTTT
cdr3_aa: CASSWTGQLEAFF

clone_size: .
d_call: .
v_call: TRBV18
j_call: TRBJ1-2
cdr3_nt: TGTGCCAGCTCACCACCCCTCGCAGGGAACTATGGCTACACCTTC
cdr3_aa: CASSPPLAGNYGYTF